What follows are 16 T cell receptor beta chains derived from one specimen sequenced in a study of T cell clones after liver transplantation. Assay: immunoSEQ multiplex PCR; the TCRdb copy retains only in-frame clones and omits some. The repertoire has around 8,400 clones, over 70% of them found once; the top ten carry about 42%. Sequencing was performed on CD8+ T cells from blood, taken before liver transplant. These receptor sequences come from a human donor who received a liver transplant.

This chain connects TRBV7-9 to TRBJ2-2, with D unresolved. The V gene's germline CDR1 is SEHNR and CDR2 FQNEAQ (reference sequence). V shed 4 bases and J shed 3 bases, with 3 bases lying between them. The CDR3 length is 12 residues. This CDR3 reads CASSSYTGELFF. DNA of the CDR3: TGTGCCAGCAGCTCCTACACCGGGGAGCTGTTTTTT.

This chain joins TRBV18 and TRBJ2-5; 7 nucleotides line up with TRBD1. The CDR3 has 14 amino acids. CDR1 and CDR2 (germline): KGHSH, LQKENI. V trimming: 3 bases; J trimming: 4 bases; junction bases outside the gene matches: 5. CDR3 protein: CASSPRGPGETQYF. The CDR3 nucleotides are TGTGCCAGCTCACCGAGGGGGCCGGGAGAGACCCAGTACTTC.

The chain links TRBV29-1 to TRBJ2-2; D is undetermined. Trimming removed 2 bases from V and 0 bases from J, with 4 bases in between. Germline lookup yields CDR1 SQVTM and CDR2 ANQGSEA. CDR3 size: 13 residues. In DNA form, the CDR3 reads TGCAGCGTTGAAACAGCGAACACCGGGGAGCTGTTTTTT. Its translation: CSVETANTGELFF.

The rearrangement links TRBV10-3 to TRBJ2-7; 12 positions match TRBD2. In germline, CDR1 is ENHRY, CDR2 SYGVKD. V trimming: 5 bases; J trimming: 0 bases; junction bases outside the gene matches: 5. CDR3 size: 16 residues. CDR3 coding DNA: TGTGCCATCAGTTCTAGCGGGGGGGGGAGCTCCTACGAGCAGTACTTC. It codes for CAISSSGGGSSYEQYF.

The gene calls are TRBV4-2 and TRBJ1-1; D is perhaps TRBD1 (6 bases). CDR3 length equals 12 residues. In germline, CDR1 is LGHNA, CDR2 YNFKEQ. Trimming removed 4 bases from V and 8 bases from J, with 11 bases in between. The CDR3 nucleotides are TGTGCCAGCAGCCTATGGACAGCCGAAGCTTTCTTT. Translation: CASSLWTAEAFF.

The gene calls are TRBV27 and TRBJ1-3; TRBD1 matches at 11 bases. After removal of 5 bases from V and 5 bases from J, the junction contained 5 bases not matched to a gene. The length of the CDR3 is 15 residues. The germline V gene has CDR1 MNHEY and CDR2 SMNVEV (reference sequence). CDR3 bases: TGTGCCAGCAGTACGGGACAGGGGGACCGAAACACCATATATTTT. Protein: CASSTGQGDRNTIYF.

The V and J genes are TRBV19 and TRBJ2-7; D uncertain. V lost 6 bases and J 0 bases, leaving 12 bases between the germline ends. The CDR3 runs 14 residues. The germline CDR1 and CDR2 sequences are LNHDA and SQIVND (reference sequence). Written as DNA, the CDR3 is TGTGCCAGTAGGCTCGCGGAGACCTCCTACGAGCAGTACTTC. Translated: CASRLAETSYEQYF.

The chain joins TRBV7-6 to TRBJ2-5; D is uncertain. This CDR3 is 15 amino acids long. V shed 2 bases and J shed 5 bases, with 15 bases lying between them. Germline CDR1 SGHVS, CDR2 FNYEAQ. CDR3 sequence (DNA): TGTGCCAGCAGCTTATCAGGCCTGACCATGGAGACCCAGTACTTC. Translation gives CASSLSGLTMETQYF.

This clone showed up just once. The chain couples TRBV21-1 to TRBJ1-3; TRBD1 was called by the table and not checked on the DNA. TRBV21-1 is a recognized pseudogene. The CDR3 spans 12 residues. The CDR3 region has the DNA TGTGCCAGCAGCGGGGGCAAAGTCACCATATATTTT. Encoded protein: CASSGGKVTIYF.

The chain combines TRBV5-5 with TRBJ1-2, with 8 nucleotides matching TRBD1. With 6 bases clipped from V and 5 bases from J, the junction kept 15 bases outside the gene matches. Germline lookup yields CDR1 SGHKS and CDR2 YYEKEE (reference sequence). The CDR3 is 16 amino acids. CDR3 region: CASTLGRQGNPYGYTF. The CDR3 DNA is TGTGCCAGCACCCTAGGTCGACAGGGGAATCCTTATGGCTACACCTTC.

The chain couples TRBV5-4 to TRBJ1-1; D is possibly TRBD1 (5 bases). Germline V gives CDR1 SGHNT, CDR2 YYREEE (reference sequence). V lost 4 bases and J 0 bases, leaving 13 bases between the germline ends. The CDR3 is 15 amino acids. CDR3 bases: TGTGCCAGCAGCCATGGGGAGGGGATGAACACTGAAGCTTTCTTT. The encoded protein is CASSHGEGMNTEAFF.

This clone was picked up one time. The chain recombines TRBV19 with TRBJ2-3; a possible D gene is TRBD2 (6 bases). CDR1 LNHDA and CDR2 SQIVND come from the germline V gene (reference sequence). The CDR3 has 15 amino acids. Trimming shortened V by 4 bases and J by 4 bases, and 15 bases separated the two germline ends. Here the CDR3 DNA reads TGTGCCAGTAGTAATCTAGCGATGGGAGCAGATACGCAGTATTTT. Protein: CASSNLAMGADTQYF.

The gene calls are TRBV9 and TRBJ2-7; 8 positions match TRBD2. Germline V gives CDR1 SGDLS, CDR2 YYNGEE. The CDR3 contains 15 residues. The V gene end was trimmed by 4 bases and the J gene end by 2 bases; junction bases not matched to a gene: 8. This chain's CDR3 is CASSPGGGSAYEQYF. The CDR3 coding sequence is TGTGCCAGCAGCCCGGGGGGGGGAAGCGCCTACGAGCAGTACTTC.

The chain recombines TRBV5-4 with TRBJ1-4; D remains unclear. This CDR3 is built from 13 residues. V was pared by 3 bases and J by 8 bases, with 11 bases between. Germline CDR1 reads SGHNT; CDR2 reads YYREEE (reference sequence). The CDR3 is CASSSITGEKLFF. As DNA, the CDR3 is TGTGCCAGCAGCTCGATTACGGGGGAAAAACTGTTTTTT.

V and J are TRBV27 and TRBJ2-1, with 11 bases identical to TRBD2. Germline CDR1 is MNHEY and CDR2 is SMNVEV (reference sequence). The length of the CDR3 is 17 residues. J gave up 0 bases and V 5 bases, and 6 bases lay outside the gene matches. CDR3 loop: CASSPASGGSSYNEQFF. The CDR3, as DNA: TGTGCCAGCAGTCCAGCTAGCGGGGGGAGCTCCTACAATGAGCAGTTCTTC.

CDR3 sequence reads: CASSLMGRNTDTQYF. The DNA of the CDR3 is TGTGCCAGCAGCTTAATGGGCAGAAACACAGATACGCAGTATTTT. The chain joins TRBV7-3 to TRBJ2-3; D is ambiguous. The CDR3 consists of 15 residues. V was pared by 1 base and J by 2 bases, with 10 bases between. Germline CDR1 SGHTA, CDR2 FQGTGA.